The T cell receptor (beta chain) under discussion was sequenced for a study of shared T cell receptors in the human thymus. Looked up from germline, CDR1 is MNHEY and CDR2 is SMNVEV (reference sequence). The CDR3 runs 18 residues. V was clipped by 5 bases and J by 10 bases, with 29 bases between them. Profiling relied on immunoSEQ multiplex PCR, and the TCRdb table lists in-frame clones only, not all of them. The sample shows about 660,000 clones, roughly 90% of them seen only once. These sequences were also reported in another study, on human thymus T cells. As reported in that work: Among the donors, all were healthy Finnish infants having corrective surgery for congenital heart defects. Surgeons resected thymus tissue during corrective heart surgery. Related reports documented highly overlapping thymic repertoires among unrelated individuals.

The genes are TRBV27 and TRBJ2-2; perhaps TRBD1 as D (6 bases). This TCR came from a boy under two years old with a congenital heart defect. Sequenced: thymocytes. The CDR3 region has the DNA TGTGCCAGCAGTCGCGCCGGGACACAAAGGGTTTATCTTCCGGAGCTGTTTTTT. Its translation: CASSRAGTQRVYLPELFF.